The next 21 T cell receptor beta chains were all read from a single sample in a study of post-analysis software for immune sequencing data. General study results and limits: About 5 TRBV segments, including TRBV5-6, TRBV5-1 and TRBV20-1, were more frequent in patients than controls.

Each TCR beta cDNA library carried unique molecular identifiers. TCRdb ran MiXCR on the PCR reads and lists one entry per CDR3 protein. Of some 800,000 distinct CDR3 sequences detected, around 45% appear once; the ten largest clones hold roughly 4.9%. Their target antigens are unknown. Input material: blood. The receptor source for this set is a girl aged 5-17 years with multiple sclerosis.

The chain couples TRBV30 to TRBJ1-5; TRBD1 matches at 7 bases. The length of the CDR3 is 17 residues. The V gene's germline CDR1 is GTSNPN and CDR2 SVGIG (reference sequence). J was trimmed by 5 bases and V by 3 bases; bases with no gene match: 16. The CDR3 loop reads CAWSEKVTGLLYQPQHF. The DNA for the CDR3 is TGTGCCTGGAGCGAAAAAGTGACAGGGCTTCTGTATCAGCCCCAGCATTTT.

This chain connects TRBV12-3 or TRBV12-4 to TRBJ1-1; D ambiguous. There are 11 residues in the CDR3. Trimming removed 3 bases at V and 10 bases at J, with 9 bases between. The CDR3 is CASSLEARAFF. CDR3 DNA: TGTGCCAGCAGTTTGGAGGCGAGAGCTTTCTTT.

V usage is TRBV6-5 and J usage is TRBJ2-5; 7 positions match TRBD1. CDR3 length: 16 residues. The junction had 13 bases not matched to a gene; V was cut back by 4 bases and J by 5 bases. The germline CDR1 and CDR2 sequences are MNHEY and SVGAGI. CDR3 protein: CASSWGQSSLRETQYF. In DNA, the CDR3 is TGTGCCAGCAGTTGGGGACAGTCTTCCCTCCGGGAGACCCAGTACTTC.

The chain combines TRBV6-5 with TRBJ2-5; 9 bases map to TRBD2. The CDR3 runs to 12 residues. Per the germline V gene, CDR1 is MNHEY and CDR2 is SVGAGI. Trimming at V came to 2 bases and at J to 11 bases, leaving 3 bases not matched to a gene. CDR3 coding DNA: TGTGCCAGCAGTTACCTAGCGGGACCGCAGTACTTC. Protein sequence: CASSYLAGPQYF.

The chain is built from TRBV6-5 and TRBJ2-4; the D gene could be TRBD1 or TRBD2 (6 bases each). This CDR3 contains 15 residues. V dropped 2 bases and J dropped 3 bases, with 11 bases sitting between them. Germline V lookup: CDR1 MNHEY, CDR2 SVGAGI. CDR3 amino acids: CASSYHREDKNIQYF. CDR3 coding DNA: TGTGCCAGCAGTTACCACAGGGAGGACAAAAACATTCAGTACTTC.

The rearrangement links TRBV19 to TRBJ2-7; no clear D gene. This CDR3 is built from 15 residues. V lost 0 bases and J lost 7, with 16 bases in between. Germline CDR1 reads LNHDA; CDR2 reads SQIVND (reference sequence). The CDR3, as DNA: TGTGCCAGTAGTATAGATCATTACCCCCGCAATGAGCAGTACTTC. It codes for CASSIDHYPRNEQYF.

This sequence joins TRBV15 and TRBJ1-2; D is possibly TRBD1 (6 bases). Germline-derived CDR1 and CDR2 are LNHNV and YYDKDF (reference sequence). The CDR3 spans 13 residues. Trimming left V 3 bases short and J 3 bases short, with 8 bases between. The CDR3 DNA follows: TGTGCCACCAGCAGGAACAGGGACTATGGCTACACCTTC. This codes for CATSRNRDYGYTF.

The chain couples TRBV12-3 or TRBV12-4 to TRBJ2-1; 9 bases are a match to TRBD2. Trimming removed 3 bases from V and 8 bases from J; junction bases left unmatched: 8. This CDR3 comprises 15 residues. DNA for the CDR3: TGTGCCAGCAGTTTCATAGCGGGAGACTGGGATGAGCAGTTCTTC. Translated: CASSFIAGDWDEQFF.

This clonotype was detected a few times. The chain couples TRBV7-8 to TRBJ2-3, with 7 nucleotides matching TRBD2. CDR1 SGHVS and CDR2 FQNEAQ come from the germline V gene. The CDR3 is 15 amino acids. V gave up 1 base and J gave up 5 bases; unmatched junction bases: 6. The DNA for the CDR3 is TGTGCCAGCAGCTTAGGCGGGAGCGCACGAGATACGCAGTATTTT. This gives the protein CASSLGGSARDTQYF.

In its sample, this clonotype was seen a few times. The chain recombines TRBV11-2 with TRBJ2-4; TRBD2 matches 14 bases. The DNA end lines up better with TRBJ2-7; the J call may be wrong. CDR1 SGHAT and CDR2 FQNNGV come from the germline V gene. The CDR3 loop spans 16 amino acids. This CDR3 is CASSQGLAGVRDEQYF. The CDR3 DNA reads TGTGCCAGCAGCCAGGGACTAGCGGGAGTTCGCGACGAGCAGTACTTC.

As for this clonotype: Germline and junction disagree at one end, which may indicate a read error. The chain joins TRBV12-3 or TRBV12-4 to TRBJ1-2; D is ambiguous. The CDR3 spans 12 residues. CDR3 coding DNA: TGTGCTAGCAGTACAGAACGGGGAGGCTACACCTTC. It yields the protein CASSTERGGYTF.

The CDR3 DNA follows: TGCAGCGTCGCGGGACAGGGCGTTGGCTACACCTTC. Translating it yields CSVAGQGVGYTF. This chain links TRBV29-1 with TRBJ1-2; 9 nucleotides line up with TRBD1. With 6 bases clipped from V and 7 bases from J, the junction kept 6 bases outside the gene matches. CDR3 length equals 12 residues. CDR1 is SQVTM and CDR2 is ANQGSEA in the germline V gene.

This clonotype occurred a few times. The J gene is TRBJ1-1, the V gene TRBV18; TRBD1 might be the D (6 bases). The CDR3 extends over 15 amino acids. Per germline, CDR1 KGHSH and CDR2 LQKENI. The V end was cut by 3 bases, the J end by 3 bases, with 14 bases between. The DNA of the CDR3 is TGTGCCAGCTCACCGTCGGGGGCTGGAGACACTGAAGCTTTCTTT. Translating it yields CASSPSGAGDTEAFF.

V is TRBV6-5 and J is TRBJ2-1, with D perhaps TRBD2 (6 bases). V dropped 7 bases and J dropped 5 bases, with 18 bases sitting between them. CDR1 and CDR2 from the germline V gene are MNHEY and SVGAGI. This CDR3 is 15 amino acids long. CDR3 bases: TGTGCCAGCACCCGGGGGTGGCTAAAGGACAATGAGCAGTTCTTC. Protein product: CASTRGWLKDNEQFF.

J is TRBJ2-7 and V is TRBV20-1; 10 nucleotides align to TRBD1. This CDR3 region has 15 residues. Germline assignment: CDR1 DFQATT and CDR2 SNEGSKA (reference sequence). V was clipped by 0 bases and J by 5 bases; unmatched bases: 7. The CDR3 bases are TGCAGTGCTAGAGATGGAGACAGGGGGCATCACGAGCAGTACTTC. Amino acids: CSARDGDRGHHEQYF.

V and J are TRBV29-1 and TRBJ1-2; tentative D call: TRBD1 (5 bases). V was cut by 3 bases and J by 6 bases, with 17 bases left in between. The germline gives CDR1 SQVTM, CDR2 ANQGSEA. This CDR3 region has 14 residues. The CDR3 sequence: CSVDRGGRSDGYTF. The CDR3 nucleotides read TGCAGCGTTGATAGGGGTGGTCGAAGCGATGGCTACACCTTC. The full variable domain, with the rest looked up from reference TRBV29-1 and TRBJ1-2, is SAVISQKPSRDICQRGTSLTIQCQVDSQVTMMFWYRQQPGQSLTLIATANQGSEATYESGFVIDKFPISRPNLTFSTLTVSNMSPEDSSIYLCSVDRGGRSDGYTFGSGTRLTVV.

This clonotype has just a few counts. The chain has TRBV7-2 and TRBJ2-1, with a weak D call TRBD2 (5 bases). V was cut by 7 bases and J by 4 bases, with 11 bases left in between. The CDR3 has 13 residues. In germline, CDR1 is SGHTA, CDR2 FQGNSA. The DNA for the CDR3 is TGTGCCAGCAACTCCGGCGGGTACAATGAGCAGTTCTTC. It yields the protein CASNSGGYNEQFF.

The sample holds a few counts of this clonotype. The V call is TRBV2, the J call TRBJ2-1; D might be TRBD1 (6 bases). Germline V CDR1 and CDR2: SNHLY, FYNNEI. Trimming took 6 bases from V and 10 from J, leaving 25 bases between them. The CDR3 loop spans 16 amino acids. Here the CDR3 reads CASSVGADLFQAEQFF. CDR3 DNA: TGTGCCAGCAGCGTGGGGGCAGATCTCTTCCAAGCGGAGCAGTTCTTC.

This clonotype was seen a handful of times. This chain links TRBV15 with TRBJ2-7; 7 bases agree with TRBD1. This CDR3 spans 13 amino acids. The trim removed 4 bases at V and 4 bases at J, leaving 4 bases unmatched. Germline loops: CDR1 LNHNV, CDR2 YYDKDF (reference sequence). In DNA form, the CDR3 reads TGTGCCACCAGCAACGACAGGGTTTACGAGCAGTACTTC. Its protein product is CATSNDRVYEQYF.

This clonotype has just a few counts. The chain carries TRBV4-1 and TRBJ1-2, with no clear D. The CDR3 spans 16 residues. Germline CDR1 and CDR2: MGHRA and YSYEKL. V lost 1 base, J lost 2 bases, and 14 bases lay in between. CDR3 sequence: CASSQVITDPNYGYTF. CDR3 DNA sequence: TGCGCCAGCAGCCAAGTTATTACGGACCCAAACTATGGCTACACCTTC.

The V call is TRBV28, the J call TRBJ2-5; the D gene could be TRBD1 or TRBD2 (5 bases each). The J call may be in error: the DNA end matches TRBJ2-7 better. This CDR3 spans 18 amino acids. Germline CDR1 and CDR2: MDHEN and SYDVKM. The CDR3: CASSIPEPGPPRPYEQYF. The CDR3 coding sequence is TGTGCCAGCAGTATTCCTGAACCGGGACCCCCGAGGCCCTACGAGCAGTACTTC.